One T cell receptor (beta chain) is described in this entry. The sample is drawn from a study of cytomegalovirus exposure and HLA in healthy donors. CDR1 and CDR2 from the germline V gene are MGHDK and SYGVNS. The CDR3 spans 13 residues. Trimming removed 7 bases from V and 9 bases from J, with 16 bases in between. The PCR had 60 Vbeta and 13 Jbeta primers. TCRdb's table, derived via immunoSEQ multiplex PCR, lists solely in-frame clones and lacks some. The sample holds more than 130,000 clones, 70% to 85% seen once. Healthy bone marrow donors made up the donor group. Sequencing was carried out using PBMCs. This TCR derives from a man aged 35-49 years in good health and CMV-seropositive. This rearrangement joins TRBV25-1 to TRBJ2-1; D perhaps matches TRBD2 (5 bases). CDR3 protein: CASKTWTGSEQFF. The CDR3 DNA is TGTGCCAGCAAGACTTGGACGGGGAGTGAGCAGTTCTTC. Looking up the rest from reference TRBV25-1 and TRBJ2-1 gives the full variable domain: EADIYQTPRYLVIGTGKKITLECSQTMGHDKMYWYQQDPGMELHLIHYSYGVNSTEKGDLSSESTVSRIRTEHFPLTLESARPSHTSQYLCASKTWTGSEQFFGPGTRLTVL.